This T cell receptor (beta chain) was sequenced during a study of shared clonotypes between healthy human individuals. Study observations and caveats: Only blood was sampled; tissue repertoires likely differ.

Across several immunoSEQ plates, the genomic DNA of each subset was split evenly. The protocol was immunoSEQ multiplex PCR, while the TCRdb copy is restricted to in-frame clones and leaves out a portion. The sample gives some 2,100,000 clones, more than 90% of which show up once; more than 0.1% is in the top ten. The investigators split CD4+ cells into a CD45RA+ naive subset and a CD45RA-negative memory subset. Losses at the gene ends were 3 bases for V and 2 bases for J; bases not matched to a gene: 7. The germline V gene encodes CDR1 MNHEY and CDR2 SMNVEV (reference sequence). CDR3 length: 16 amino acids. About this clone: No antigen is known for it.

The chain uses TRBV27 and TRBJ2-1; 7 positions match TRBD1. Sequenced: naive CD4+ T cells sorted from blood. Specified subset: CD45RA+ positively selected. The receptor's source is a man younger than 30 in good health. The CDR3 loop is CASSFAGTATYNEQFF. DNA for the CDR3: TGTGCCAGCAGTTTTGCCGGGACAGCGACCTACAATGAGCAGTTCTTC.